Listed below are T cell receptor beta chains from one sample, sequenced in a study of spatial heterogeneity in lung cancer. TCRdb re-called the 5' RACE reads with MiXCR, one entry per CDR3 protein. This table holds approximately 3,500 distinct CDR3 sequences, under 3% found once. The sample consisted of normal lung tissue next to the tumor, taken at surgery. The receptor source for this set is a female donor with early-stage non-small cell lung cancer. Both conserved end residues are part of each CDR3. A D gene is named only where the DNA matches it firmly. Sizes are listed as once, few, many or a size class.

abundance,v_gene,d_gene,j_gene,CDR3nt,CDR3aa
many,TRBV11-2,TRBD1,TRBJ2-4,TGTGCCAGCAGCTTTCAGACAGGGGGCAACATTCAGTACTTC,CASSFQTGGNIQYF
medium-sized,TRBV6-2/TRBV6-3,NA,TRBJ1-1,TGTGCCAGCATCGACAGGCCGAACACTGAAGCTTTCTTT,CASIDRPNTEAFF
many,TRBV18,TRBD1,TRBJ2-1,TGTGCCAGCTCACTCAAAAGCACAGGGGTTAAGGTAAATGAGCAGTTCTTC,CASSLKSTGVKVNEQFF
medium-sized,TRBV29-1,NA,TRBJ1-2,TGCAGCGTTGAAGGACAGAGACACACCTTC,CSVEGQRHTF
large,TRBV6-5,TRBD1,TRBJ2-5,TGTGCCAGCAGTTACTGGACAGGGCGCCAAGAGACCCAGTACTTC,CASSYWTGRQETQYF
large,TRBV27,NA,TRBJ1-5,TGTGCCAGCAGTTCCACCCGGTTTAGCAATCAGCCCCAGCATTTT,CASSSTRFSNQPQHF
medium-sized,TRBV18,NA,TRBJ1-4,TGTGCCAGCTCACCACCGACCCGACCGCCAGCTAATGAAAAACTGTTTTTT,CASSPPTRPPANEKLFF
medium-sized,TRBV6-4,NA,TRBJ2-4,TGTGCCAGCAGTGACTCGAGCTCTCAGTACTTC,CASSDSSSQYF
many,TRBV28,TRBD2,TRBJ2-1,TGTGCCAGCAGTCAGAGATCCTTTTGGACTAGCGGGGGGGCATTTAACTACAATGAGCAGTTCTTC,CASSQRSFWTSGGAFNYNEQFF
medium-sized,TRBV20-1,NA,TRBJ2-1,TGCAGTGCTTCACCCTACAATGAGCAGTTCTTC,CSASPYNEQFF
many,TRBV6-1,TRBD1,TRBJ1-2,TGTGCCAGCACCCTAGGCGGGACAGGGGGCTATGGCTACACCTTC,CASTLGGTGGYGYTF
many,TRBV6-6,TRBD1,TRBJ1-1,TGTGCCAGCAGTTCCAACGACAGGGGGAACACTGAAGCTTTCTTT,CASSSNDRGNTEAFF
many,TRBV20-1,TRBD2,TRBJ2-3,TGCAGTGCCCGAGGGCCTAGCGGTTCTCAGACGCAGTATTTT,CSARGPSGSQTQYF
medium-sized,TRBV28,TRBD2,TRBJ2-1,TGTGCCAGCAGTCTACTAGCGGGGGGAAACAATGAGCAGTTCTTC,CASSLLAGGNNEQFF
medium-sized,TRBV19,NA,TRBJ1-5,TGTGCCAGTACCCATAAGGCCACCACGAGTAGGCAGCCCCAGCATTTT,CASTHKATTSRQPQHF
medium-sized,TRBV20-1,TRBD2,TRBJ2-2,TGCAGTGCTAGAGGAATAGCGGGGGGAGAAACCGGGGAGCTGTTTTTT,CSARGIAGGETGELFF
medium-sized,TRBV5-4,NA,TRBJ2-7,TGTGCCAGCAGCTTGCGGGGTCGCGAGCAGTACTTC,CASSLRGREQYF
many,TRBV25-1,NA,TRBJ2-7,TGTGCCAGCAGTGCCCTCTACGAGCAGTACTTC,CASSALYEQYF
large,TRBV13,NA,TRBJ2-7,TGTGCCAGCAGCTTAGAAGCCGGGCGGGGGCACTCCTACGAGCAGTACTTC,CASSLEAGRGHSYEQYF
many,TRBV4-3,NA,TRBJ2-7,TGCGCCAGCAGCCAAGATCTTGCAAAGGGGCAGTACTTC,CASSQDLAKGQYF
many,TRBV13,TRBD1,TRBJ1-1,TGTGCCAGCAGCTTCCGGACAGGGACCCTGAACACTGAAGCTTTCTTT,CASSFRTGTLNTEAFF
medium-sized,TRBV7-2,NA,TRBJ2-1,TGTGCCAGCAGCTTAACGGAAAAGCAGTTCTTC,CASSLTEKQFF
medium-sized,TRBV7-2,NA,TRBJ2-2,TGTGCCAGCAGCTCTAGGGCCTCAAACACCGGGGAGCTGTTTTTT,CASSSRASNTGELFF
large,TRBV12-3/TRBV12-4,TRBD2,TRBJ2-2,TGTGCCAGCAGTCGGACTAGCGGGGGGCAGGTCACCGGGGAGCTGTTTTTT,CASSRTSGGQVTGELFF
large,TRBV20-1,NA,TRBJ1-6,TGCAGTGCTAGTTCAGGGTTAACAAATTCACCCCTCCACTTT,CSASSGLTNSPLHF
many,TRBV28,NA,TRBJ2-1,TGTGCCAGCAGTCCCCCCGGCTCCCAATATGAGCAGTTCTTC,CASSPPGSQYEQFF
many,TRBV7-2,NA,TRBJ2-4,TGTGCCAGCAGCTTACAGGGCAACAGAGCCAAAAACATTCAGTACTTC,CASSLQGNRAKNIQYF
many,TRBV29-1,NA,TRBJ2-1,TGCAGCGTTGAAGTAGGGCTTCGATCCTACAATGAGCAGTTCTTC,CSVEVGLRSYNEQFF
few,TRBV7-9,NA,TRBJ2-3,TGTGCCAGCAGCTTGTGGGGAAGCGCTAGCACAGATACGCAGTATTTT,CASSLWGSASTDTQYF
many,TRBV3-2,NA,TRBJ2-5,TGTGCCAGCAGCCAATATGTGAACGGATCCCAAGAGACCCAGTACTTC,CASSQYVNGSQETQYF
medium-sized,TRBV2,TRBD1,TRBJ1-4,TGTGCCAGCAGTGAACGCGGGACAGGGGGTGGAGGAAAACTGTTTTTT,CASSERGTGGGGKLFF
medium-sized,TRBV12-3/TRBV12-4,NA,TRBJ1-1,TGTGCCAGCAGTCCGGGTGCCGCGAACACTGAAGCTTTCTTT,CASSPGAANTEAFF
large,TRBV5-1,TRBD1,TRBJ1-2,TGCGCCAGCAGCTCTTCCGTACAGGGGTATGGCTACACCTTC,CASSSSVQGYGYTF
medium-sized,TRBV7-2,NA,TRBJ1-1,TGTGCCAGCAGCCACAGGGAGGGAACTGAAGCTTTCTTT,CASSHREGTEAFF
medium-sized,TRBV6-5,TRBD1,TRBJ1-3,TGTGCCAGCAGTCGAACAGGGGATGCAGGAAACACCATATATTTT,CASSRTGDAGNTIYF
medium-sized,TRBV19,TRBD1,TRBJ2-1,TGTGCCAGTAGTAGAAGCAGGGGGTCCTACAATGAGCAGTTCTTC,CASSRSRGSYNEQFF
medium-sized,TRBV3-1,TRBD2,TRBJ2-5,TGTGCCAGCGGGACTAGCGGGGGGACGGAGACCCAGTACTTC,CASGTSGGTETQYF
medium-sized,TRBV20-1,NA,TRBJ2-7,TGCAGTGCCCCGTGGTTGGGTCCGTCGGGAGAGCAGTACTTC,CSAPWLGPSGEQYF
medium-sized,TRBV20-1,TRBD2,TRBJ2-1,TGCAGTGCTAGAGGGCTAGCGGGGGGGCCAAGGAATGAGCAGTTCTTC,CSARGLAGGPRNEQFF
many,TRBV27,TRBD1,TRBJ2-1,TGTGCCAGCAGTTGGAGAACCGGGACAGCCTACAATGAGCAGTTCTTC,CASSWRTGTAYNEQFF
many,TRBV5-1,NA,TRBJ1-2,TGCGCCAGCAGCAGGGGCAGTAAAGATGGCTACACCTTC,CASSRGSKDGYTF